Following are 9 T cell receptor beta chains from one sample sequenced in a study of monozygotic twins with inflammatory bowel disease. TCRdb reanalyzed the 5' RACE reads, giving one entry per CDR3 protein sequence and no DNA. The sample data list over 150,000 distinct CDR3 sequences. What was sequenced was blood. These receptors were taken from a human donor with ulcerative colitis or Crohn's disease, or a healthy co-twin of an affected twin (not recorded which).

The chain employs TRBV7-2 and TRBJ2-7; TCRdb picks TRBD1, but there is no DNA to check that call. This CDR3 has 14 residues. CDR1 is SGHTA, CDR2 FQGNSA, per germline. Here the CDR3 reads CASSQGQAIYEQYF.

This chain links TRBV11-2 with TRBJ1-1. The CDR3 runs to 15 residues. Germline loops: CDR1 SGHAT, CDR2 FQNNGV. The CDR3 here is CASSLAGGRDTEAFF.

J is TRBJ2-3 and V is TRBV5-1. CDR3 length: 13 amino acids. CDR1 and CDR2 from the germline V gene are SGHRS and YFSETQ. Here the CDR3 reads CASSQGWTDTQYF. Complete variable domain (other parts from reference TRBV5-1 and TRBJ2-3): KAGVTQTPRYLIKTRGQQVTLSCSPISGHRSVSWYQQTPGQGLQFLFEYFSETQRNKGNFPGRFSGRQFSNSRSEMNVSTLELGDSALYLCASSQGWTDTQYFGPGTRLTVL.

V gene TRBV5-1 combines with J gene TRBJ2-4; TCRdb names TRBD1, which stays unverified in the absence of DNA. CDR1 SGHRS and CDR2 YFSETQ come from the germline V gene. This CDR3 comprises 19 residues. CDR3 in amino acids: CASSEDPGQGALIKNIQYF.

The rearrangement joins TRBV3-1 to TRBJ2-1; without DNA, the TCRdb call of TRBD1 cannot be checked. This CDR3 is built from 14 residues. Germline V lookup: CDR1 LGHDT, CDR2 YNNKEL (reference sequence). CDR3 residues: CASRRDSGYNEQFF.

The rearrangement uses TRBV20-1 and TRBJ2-1; with no DNA, the TCRdb D assignment of TRBD1 cannot be verified. This CDR3 contains 14 residues. Germline CDR1 is DFQATT and CDR2 is SNEGSKA (reference sequence). The CDR3 here is CSAPWVSAADEQFF.

The chain links TRBV4-3 to TRBJ1-1; TCRdb returns TRBD1, unconfirmable since there is no DNA. CDR1 is LGHNA, CDR2 YSLEER, per germline. CDR3 size: 14 residues. The chain's CDR3 is CASSQPGGNTEAFF.

J is TRBJ2-7 and V is TRBV24-1; the D call of TRBD1 rests on TCRdb alone, since no DNA is present to check it. Per the germline V gene, CDR1 is KGHDR and CDR2 is SFDVKD. The CDR3 contains 14 residues. The CDR3: CATSDPGSRNEQYF.

The J gene is TRBJ1-5, the V gene TRBV28; TCRdb designates TRBD1, a call that cannot be tested without DNA. The V gene's germline CDR1 is MDHEN and CDR2 SYDVKM. The CDR3 runs 15 residues. This CDR3 reads CASRPPGGSSQPQHF.